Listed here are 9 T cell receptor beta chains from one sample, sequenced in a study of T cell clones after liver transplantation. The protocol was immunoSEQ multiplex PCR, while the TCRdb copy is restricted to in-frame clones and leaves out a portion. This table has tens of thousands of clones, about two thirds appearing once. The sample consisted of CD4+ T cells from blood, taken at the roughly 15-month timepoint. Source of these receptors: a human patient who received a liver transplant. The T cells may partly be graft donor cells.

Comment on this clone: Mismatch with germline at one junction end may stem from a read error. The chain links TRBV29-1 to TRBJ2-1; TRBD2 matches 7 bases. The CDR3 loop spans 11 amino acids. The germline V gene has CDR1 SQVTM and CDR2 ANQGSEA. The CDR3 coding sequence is TGCAGCGGGGGGGGAAACAATGGGCAGTTCTTC. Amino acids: CSGGGNNGQFF.

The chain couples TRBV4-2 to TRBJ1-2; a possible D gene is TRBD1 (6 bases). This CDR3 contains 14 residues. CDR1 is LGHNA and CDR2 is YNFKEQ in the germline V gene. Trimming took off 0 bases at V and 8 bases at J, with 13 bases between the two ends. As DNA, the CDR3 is TGTGCCAGCAGCCAAGATCGGGGGGCGAGGGGCTACACCTTC. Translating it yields CASSQDRGARGYTF.

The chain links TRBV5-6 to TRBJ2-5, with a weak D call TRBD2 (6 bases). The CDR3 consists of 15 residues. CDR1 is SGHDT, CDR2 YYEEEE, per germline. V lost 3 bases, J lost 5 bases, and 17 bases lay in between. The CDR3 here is CASSSRVLGGETQYF. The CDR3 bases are TGTGCCAGCAGCTCCCGGGTTCTCGGAGGGGAGACCCAGTACTTC.

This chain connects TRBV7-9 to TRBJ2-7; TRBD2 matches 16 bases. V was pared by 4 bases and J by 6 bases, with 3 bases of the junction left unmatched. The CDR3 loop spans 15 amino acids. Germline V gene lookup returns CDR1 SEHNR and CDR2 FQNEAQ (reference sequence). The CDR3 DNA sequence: TGTGCCAGCAGCTCGGGACTAGCGGGAGGGCTCGAGCAGTACGTC. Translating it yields CASSSGLAGGLEQYV.

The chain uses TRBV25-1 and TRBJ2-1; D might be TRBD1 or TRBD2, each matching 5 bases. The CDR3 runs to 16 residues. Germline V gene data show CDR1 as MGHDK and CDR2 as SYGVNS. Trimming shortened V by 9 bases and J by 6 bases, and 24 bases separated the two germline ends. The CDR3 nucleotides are TGTGCCAGTAAACCCCAGGGCAGGGAGAATGGCAATGAGCAGTTCTTC. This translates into CASKPQGRENGNEQFF.

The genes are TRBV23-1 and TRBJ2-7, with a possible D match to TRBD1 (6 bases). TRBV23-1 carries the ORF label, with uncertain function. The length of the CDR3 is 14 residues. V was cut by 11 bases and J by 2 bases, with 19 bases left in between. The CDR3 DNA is TGCGCCGGACAGACCCCGGGACATACCTACGAGCAGTACGTC. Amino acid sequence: CAGQTPGHTYEQYV.

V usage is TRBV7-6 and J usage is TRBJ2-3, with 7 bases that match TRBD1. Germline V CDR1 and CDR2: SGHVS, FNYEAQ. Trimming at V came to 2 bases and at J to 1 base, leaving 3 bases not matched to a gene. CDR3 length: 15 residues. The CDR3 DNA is TGTGCCAGCAGCTTATACAGGGGTGGCACAGATACGCAGTATTTT. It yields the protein CASSLYRGGTDTQYF.

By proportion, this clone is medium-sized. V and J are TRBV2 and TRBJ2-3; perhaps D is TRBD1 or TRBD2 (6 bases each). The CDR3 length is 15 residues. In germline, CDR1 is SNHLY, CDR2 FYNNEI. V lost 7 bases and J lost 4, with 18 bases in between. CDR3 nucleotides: TGTGCCAGCAAAGGGGGGACCCTTCCCGCAGATACGCAGTATTTT. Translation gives CASKGGTLPADTQYF.

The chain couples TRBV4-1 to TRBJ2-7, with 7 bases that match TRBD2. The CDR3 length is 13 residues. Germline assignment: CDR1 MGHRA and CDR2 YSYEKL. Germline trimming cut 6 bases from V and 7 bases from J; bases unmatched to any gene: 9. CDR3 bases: TGCGCCAGCAGTACAGGACTAGTGGAAGAGCAGTACTTC. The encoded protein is CASSTGLVEEQYF.